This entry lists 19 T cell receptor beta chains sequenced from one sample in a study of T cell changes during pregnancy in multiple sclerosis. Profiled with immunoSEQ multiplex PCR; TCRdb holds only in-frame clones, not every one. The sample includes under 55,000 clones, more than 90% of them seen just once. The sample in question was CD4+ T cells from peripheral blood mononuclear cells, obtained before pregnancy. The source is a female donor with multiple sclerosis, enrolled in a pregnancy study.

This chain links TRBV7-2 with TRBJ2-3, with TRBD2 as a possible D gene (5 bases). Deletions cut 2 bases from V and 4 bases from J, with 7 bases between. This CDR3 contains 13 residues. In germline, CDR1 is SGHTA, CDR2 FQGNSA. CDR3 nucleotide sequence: TGTGCCAGCAGCTTACGGCGGGCAGATACGCAGTATTTT. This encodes CASSLRRADTQYF.

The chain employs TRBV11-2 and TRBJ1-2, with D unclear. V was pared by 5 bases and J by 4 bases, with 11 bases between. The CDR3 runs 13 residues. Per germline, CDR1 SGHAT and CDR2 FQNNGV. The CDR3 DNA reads TGTGCCAGCAGCCAAGACTATCGCTATGGCTACACCTTC. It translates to CASSQDYRYGYTF.

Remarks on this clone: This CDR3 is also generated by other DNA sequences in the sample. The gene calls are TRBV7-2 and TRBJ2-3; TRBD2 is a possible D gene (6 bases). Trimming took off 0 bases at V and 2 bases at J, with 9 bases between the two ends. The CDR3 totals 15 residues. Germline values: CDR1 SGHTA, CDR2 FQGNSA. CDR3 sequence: CASSLAGGITDTQYF. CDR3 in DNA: TGTGCCAGCAGCTTAGCTGGGGGGATCACAGATACGCAGTATTTT.

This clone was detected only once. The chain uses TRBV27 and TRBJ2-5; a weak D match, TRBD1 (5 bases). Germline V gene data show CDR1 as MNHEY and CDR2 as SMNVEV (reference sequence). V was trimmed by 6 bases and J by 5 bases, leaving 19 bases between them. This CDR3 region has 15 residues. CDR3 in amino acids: CASRRILGQSETQYF. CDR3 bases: TGTGCCAGCAGACGAATACTCGGACAATCGGAGACCCAGTACTTC.

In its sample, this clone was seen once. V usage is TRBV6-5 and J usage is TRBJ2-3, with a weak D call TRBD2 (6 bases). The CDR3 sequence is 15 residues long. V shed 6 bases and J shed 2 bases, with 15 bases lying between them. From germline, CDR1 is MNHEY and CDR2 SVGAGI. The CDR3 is CASRRSGDSTDTQYF. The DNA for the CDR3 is TGTGCCAGCAGACGCTCGGGGGACTCCACAGATACGCAGTATTTT.

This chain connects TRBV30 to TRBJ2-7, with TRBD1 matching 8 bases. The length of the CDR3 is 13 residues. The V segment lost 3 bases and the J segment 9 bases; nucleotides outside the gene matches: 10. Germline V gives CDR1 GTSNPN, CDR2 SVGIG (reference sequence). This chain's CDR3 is CAWRGQGDVGQYF. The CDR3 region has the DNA TGTGCCTGGAGAGGACAGGGAGATGTCGGGCAGTACTTC.

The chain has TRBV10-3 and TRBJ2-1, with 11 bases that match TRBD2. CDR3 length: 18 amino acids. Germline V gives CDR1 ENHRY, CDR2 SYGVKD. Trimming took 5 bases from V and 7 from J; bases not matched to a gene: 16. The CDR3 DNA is TGTGCCATCAGTTTTACTAGCGGGAGACGCCCGGAAGGAAATGAGCAGTTCTTC. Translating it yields CAISFTSGRRPEGNEQFF.

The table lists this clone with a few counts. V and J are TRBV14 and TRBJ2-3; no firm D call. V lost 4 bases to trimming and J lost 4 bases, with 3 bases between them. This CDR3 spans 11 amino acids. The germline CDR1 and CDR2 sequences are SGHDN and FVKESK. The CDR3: CASSRADTQYF. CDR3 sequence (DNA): TGTGCCAGCAGCCGAGCAGATACGCAGTATTTT.

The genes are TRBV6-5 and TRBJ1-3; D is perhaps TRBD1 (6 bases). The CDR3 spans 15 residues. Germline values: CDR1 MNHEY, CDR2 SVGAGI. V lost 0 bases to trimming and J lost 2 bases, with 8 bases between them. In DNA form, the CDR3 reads TGTGCCAGCAGTTACTCGCCAGGGGCTGGAAACACCATATATTTT. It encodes CASSYSPGAGNTIYF.

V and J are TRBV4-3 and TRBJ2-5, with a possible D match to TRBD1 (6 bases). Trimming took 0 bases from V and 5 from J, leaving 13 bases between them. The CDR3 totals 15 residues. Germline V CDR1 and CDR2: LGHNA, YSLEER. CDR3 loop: CASSQDKQGRETQYF. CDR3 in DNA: TGCGCCAGCAGCCAAGACAAGCAGGGGCGGGAGACCCAGTACTTC.

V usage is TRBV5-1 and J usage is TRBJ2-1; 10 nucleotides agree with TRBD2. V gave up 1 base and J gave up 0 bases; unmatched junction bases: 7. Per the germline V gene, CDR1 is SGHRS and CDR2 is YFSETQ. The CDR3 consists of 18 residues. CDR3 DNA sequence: TGCGCCAGCAGCTTGCTAACTAGCGGGGTGAGCTCCTACAATGAGCAGTTCTTC. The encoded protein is CASSLLTSGVSSYNEQFF.

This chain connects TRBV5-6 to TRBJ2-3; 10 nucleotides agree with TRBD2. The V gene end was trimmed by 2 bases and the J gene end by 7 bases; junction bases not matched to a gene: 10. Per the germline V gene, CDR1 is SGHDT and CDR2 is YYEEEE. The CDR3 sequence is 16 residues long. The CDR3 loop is CASSFAPAGLANTQYF. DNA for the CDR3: TGTGCCAGCAGCTTCGCACCTGCGGGACTAGCGAATACGCAGTATTTT.

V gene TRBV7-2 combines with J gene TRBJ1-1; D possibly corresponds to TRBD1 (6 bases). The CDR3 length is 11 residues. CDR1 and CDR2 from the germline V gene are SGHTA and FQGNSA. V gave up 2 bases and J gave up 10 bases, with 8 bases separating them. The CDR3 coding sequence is TGTGCCAGCAGCTTAAGGGGGGGAGCTTTCTTT. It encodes CASSLRGGAFF. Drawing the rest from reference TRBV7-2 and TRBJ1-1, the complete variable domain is GAGVSQSPSNKVTEKGKDVELRCDPISGHTALYWYRQSLGQGLEFLIYFQGNSAPDKSGLPSDRFSAERTGGSVSTLTIQRTQQEDSAVYLCASSLRGGAFFGQGTRLTVV.

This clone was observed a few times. CDR3 nucleotide sequence: TGTGCCTGGACTCGAGGGAACACTGAAGCTTTCTTT. This encodes CAWTRGNTEAFF. The chain is built from TRBV30 and TRBJ1-1; the D is unclear. V dropped 4 bases and J dropped 1 base, with 7 bases sitting between them. Germline V gene lookup returns CDR1 GTSNPN and CDR2 SVGIG (reference sequence). The CDR3 consists of 12 residues.

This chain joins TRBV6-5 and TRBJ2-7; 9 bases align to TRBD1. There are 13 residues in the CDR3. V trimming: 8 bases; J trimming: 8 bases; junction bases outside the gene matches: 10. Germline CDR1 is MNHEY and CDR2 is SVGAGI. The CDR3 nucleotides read TGTGCCAGCTGGACCGGACAGGGGTTTCAGCAGTACTTC. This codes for CASWTGQGFQQYF.

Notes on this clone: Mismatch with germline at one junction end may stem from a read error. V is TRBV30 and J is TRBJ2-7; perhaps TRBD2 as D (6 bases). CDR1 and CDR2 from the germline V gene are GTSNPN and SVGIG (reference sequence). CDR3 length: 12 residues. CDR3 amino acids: CAWSVLGGRETF. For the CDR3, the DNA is TGTGCCTGGAGTGTACTGGGGGGTCGGGAGACCTTC.

The CDR3 is CASSIWGKQFF. The CDR3 DNA reads TGTGCCAGTAGTATTTGGGGCAAGCAGTTCTTC. The gene calls are TRBV19 and TRBJ2-1, with D possibly being TRBD1 (5 bases). The ends were cut back, 3 bases at V and 11 bases at J, with 8 bases in the middle. Germline V gene lookup returns CDR1 LNHDA and CDR2 SQIVND (reference sequence). The CDR3 is made up of 11 amino acids.

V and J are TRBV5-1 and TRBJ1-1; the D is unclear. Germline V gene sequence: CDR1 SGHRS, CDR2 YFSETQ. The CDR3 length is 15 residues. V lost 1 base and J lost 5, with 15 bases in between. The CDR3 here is CASSLRTGSGTEAFF. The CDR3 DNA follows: TGCGCCAGCAGCTTGAGGACGGGGAGTGGGACTGAAGCTTTCTTT.

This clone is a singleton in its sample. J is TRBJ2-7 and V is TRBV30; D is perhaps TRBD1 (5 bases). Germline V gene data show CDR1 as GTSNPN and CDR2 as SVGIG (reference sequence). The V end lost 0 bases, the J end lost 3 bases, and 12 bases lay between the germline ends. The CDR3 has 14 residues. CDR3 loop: CAWSVQASFYEQYF. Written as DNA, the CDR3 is TGTGCCTGGAGTGTACAGGCCTCCTTCTACGAGCAGTACTTC.